Below are 31 T cell receptor beta chains sequenced from a single sample in a study of T cell repertoires in cytomegalovirus infection. TCRdb fed the reads into MiXCR, producing one record per CDR3 protein. The data show 400,000 or so distinct CDR3 sequences, about a sixth seen once. The sample comprised PBMCs. These receptors were collected from a human donor in good health (CMV status not recorded). Some clones in this sample may be carry-over from other donors' samples.

This clonotype was found once. V and J are TRBV3-1 and TRBJ2-7; TRBD2 agrees at 12 bases. After removal of 4 bases from V and 4 bases from J, the junction contained 5 bases not matched to a gene. Germline assignment: CDR1 LGHDT and CDR2 YNNKEL (reference sequence). The CDR3 covers 15 residues. In nucleotides, the CDR3 is TGTGCCAGCAGCCCATCGACTAGCGGGAGATACGAGCAGTACTTC. Protein product: CASSPSTSGRYEQYF.

In DNA, the CDR3 is TGCAGTGCTGAACGGGAGGCCAATGAGCAGTTCTTC. Amino acids: CSAEREANEQFF. The chain carries TRBV20-1 and TRBJ2-1, with TRBD2 identical over 7 bases. V dropped 5 bases and J dropped 6; count of bases not matched to a gene: 4. The length of the CDR3 is 12 residues. The V gene's germline CDR1 is DFQATT and CDR2 SNEGSKA (reference sequence).

This clonotype was seen at least ten times. The chain has TRBV19 and TRBJ1-2; no definite D call. There are 13 residues in the CDR3. Germline CDR1 LNHDA, CDR2 SQIVND (reference sequence). Deletions cut 0 bases from V and 7 bases from J, with 9 bases between. The CDR3, as DNA: TGTGCCAGTAGTATAGAAGAGCGGGTTGGCTACACCTTC. Translated: CASSIEERVGYTF.

This clonotype was counted at least ten times. The chain employs TRBV7-8 and TRBJ2-3, with TRBD1 identical over 8 bases. Germline CDR1 SGHVS, CDR2 FQNEAQ. The CDR3 runs 15 residues. V lost 5 bases to trimming and J lost 2 bases; unmatched junction nucleotides: 6. CDR3 protein: CASSPRQGNTDTQYF. CDR3 in DNA: TGTGCCAGCAGCCCCCGACAGGGGAACACAGATACGCAGTATTTT.

This chain uses TRBV7-2 with TRBJ1-3, with TRBD1 as a possible D gene (5 bases). The germline V and J ends were trimmed by 3 bases and 0 bases, with 9 bases remaining between them. CDR1 and CDR2 from the germline V gene are SGHTA and FQGNSA. The CDR3 contains 15 residues. CDR3 residues: CASSLRQSSGNTIYF. CDR3 sequence (DNA): TGTGCCAGCAGCTTGAGACAGAGCTCTGGAAACACCATATATTTT.

This clonotype was picked up many times. The chain links TRBV19 to TRBJ2-1; 10 nucleotides agree with TRBD2. V was pared by 1 base and J by 8 bases, with 17 bases of the junction left unmatched. This CDR3 contains 19 residues. Germline-derived CDR1 and CDR2 are LNHDA and SQIVND (reference sequence). The CDR3 loop is CASSIAGLAGVPSTDEQFF. The CDR3 DNA reads TGTGCCAGTAGTATAGCGGGGCTAGCGGGGGTCCCATCTACGGATGAGCAGTTCTTC.

This chain links TRBV6-1 with TRBJ2-1; TRBD2 agrees at 7 bases. The CDR3 contains 13 residues. V lost 2 bases and J lost 6; bases outside the gene matches: 1. Germline V gives CDR1 MNHNS, CDR2 SASEGT. CDR3 loop: CASSEWGGNEQFF. The CDR3 DNA sequence: TGTGCCAGCAGTGAATGGGGGGGCAATGAGCAGTTCTTC.

As to this clonotype: Being one base from a much bigger clone, this may be a read error. The chain combines TRBV11-2 with TRBJ1-1; D gene ambiguous. Germline V gene data show CDR1 as SGHAT and CDR2 as FQNNGV. With 3 bases removed from V and 1 base from J, the gap between germline ends came to 12 bases. This CDR3 is 15 amino acids long. The CDR3 is CASSLVPDGNTEAFF. The DNA for the CDR3 is TGTGCCAGCAGCTTGGTCCCCGACGGGAACACTGAAGCTTTCTTT.

The chain carries TRBV6-5 and TRBJ2-6; D call uncertain. The CDR3 loop spans 18 amino acids. In germline, CDR1 is MNHEY, CDR2 SVGAGI. V lost 0 bases and J lost 0, with 12 bases in between. In nucleotides, the CDR3 is TGTGCCAGCAGTTACTCGATTTCGGTCGGCTCTGGGGCCAACGTCCTGACTTTC. It codes for CASSYSISVGSGANVLTF.

This chain links TRBV27 with TRBJ1-2; 10 bases map to TRBD1. The CDR3 totals 14 residues. V lost 6 bases to trimming and J lost 7 bases; unmatched junction nucleotides: 8. Germline loops: CDR1 MNHEY, CDR2 SMNVEV (reference sequence). The CDR3 DNA reads TGTGCCAGCAGCCAGACAGGGGGCGTGGGTGGCTACACCTTC. It encodes CASSQTGGVGGYTF.

This clonotype has only a few counts. The V and J genes are TRBV10-3 and TRBJ1-2, with a tentative D call TRBD1 (5 bases). V was shortened by 8 bases and J by 4 bases, with 20 bases between the two germline ends. The CDR3 extends over 15 amino acids. Per the germline V gene, CDR1 is ENHRY and CDR2 is SYGVKD. The CDR3 DNA is TGTGCCATCGGGGCCACGGTAGGGCCTCTCTATGGCTACACCTTC. Translation gives CAIGATVGPLYGYTF.

V is TRBV7-2 and J is TRBJ2-5, with TRBD1 matching 7 bases. CDR1 is SGHTA, CDR2 FQGNSA, per germline. This CDR3 has 13 residues. V was pared by 7 bases and J by 5 bases, with 7 bases of the junction left unmatched. This CDR3 reads CASNRGQEETQYF. In DNA, the CDR3 is TGTGCCAGCAACCGAGGACAGGAGGAGACCCAGTACTTC. Full variable domain (missing parts from reference TRBV7-2 and TRBJ2-5): GAGVSQSPSNKVTEKGKDVELRCDPISGHTALYWYRQSLGQGLEFLIYFQGNSAPDKSGLPSDRFSAERTGGSVSTLTIQRTQQEDSAVYLCASNRGQEETQYFGPGTRLLVL.

This chain links TRBV10-3 with TRBJ2-3, with 9 positions matching TRBD2. CDR3 length: 15 amino acids. The germline gives CDR1 ENHRY, CDR2 SYGVKD. The junction had 9 bases not matched to a gene; V was cut back by 6 bases and J by 5 bases. The CDR3 here is CAIRVSGGPEDTQYF. CDR3 coding DNA: TGTGCCATCAGGGTGAGCGGGGGGCCGGAAGATACGCAGTATTTT.

This clonotype has a handful of counts. The chain carries TRBV18 and TRBJ1-4; 10 nucleotides line up with TRBD1. The CDR3 extends over 15 amino acids. V lost 0 bases and J lost 9; bases outside the gene matches: 4. Germline CDR1 and CDR2: KGHSH and LQKENI. The CDR3: CASSPPGQGLQKLFF. For the CDR3, the DNA is TGTGCCAGCTCACCACCGGGACAGGGGCTGCAAAAACTGTTTTTT.

This chain uses TRBV5-1 with TRBJ1-1; 11 bases fit TRBD1. V was pared by 4 bases and J by 3 bases, with 5 bases of the junction left unmatched. The germline CDR1 and CDR2 sequences are SGHRS and YFSETQ. CDR3 length: 15 amino acids. CDR3: CASSVGTGGDTEAFF. The CDR3 DNA is TGCGCCAGCAGCGTGGGGACAGGGGGGGACACTGAAGCTTTCTTT.

CDR3 protein: CAPDGIRRLFTEAFF. The CDR3, as DNA: TGTGCCCCGGATGGGATTCGTCGTCTCTTCACTGAAGCTTTCTTT. The V gene is TRBV24-1, the J gene TRBJ1-1; D remains unclear. This CDR3 has 15 residues. CDR1 is KGHDR and CDR2 is SFDVKD in the germline V gene. Between the trimmed V and J ends, which lost 12 bases and 4 bases, there was a span of 23 bases.

J is TRBJ2-5 and V is TRBV7-9, with D perhaps given as TRBD1 or TRBD2 (5 bases each). This CDR3 has 17 residues. Between the trimmed V and J ends, which lost 1 base and 4 bases, there was a span of 19 bases. Germline assignment: CDR1 SEHNR and CDR2 FQNEAQ (reference sequence). The CDR3, as DNA: TGTGCCAGCAGCTTAGGGGGGTTTATGGGAGTTGGAGAGACCCAGTACTTC. It specifies CASSLGGFMGVGETQYF.

The chain joins TRBV4-2 to TRBJ2-3; 11 bases align to TRBD2. This CDR3 comprises 21 residues. V dropped 4 bases and J dropped 0; count of bases not matched to a gene: 18. Per the germline V gene, CDR1 is LGHNA and CDR2 is YNFKEQ. CDR3 DNA: TGTGCCAGCAGCCCTCACCTTAGCGGGGGGGCCTATACAATAAGCACAGATACGCAGTATTTT. This codes for CASSPHLSGGAYTISTDTQYF.

This clonotype was seen a few times. V gene TRBV6-2 or TRBV6-3 combines with J gene TRBJ1-2, with D possibly TRBD1 on 6 matching bases. This CDR3 is built from 13 residues. Germline V lookup: CDR1 MNHEY, CDR2 SVGEGT. Trimming took off 6 bases at V and 3 bases at J, with 11 bases between the two ends. The DNA of the CDR3 is TGTGCCAGCAGACCTCAGGGGTACTATGGCTACACCTTC. It is translated as CASRPQGYYGYTF.

This clonotype came up many times. The rearrangement uses TRBV4-1 and TRBJ1-6; TRBD1 matches at 8 bases. The CDR3 sequence is 15 residues long. V gave up 4 bases and J gave up 7 bases; unmatched junction bases: 6. CDR1 and CDR2 from the germline V gene are MGHRA and YSYEKL. The CDR3 spells CASSRKGQENSPLHF. DNA for the CDR3: TGCGCCAGCAGCCGCAAGGGACAGGAGAATTCACCCCTCCACTTT.

This clonotype occurred a few times. The J gene is TRBJ1-4, the V gene TRBV7-9; D call uncertain. This CDR3 comprises 16 residues. V was shortened by 1 base and J by 0 bases, with 9 bases between the two germline ends. Germline V gene data show CDR1 as SEHNR and CDR2 as FQNEAQ (reference sequence). The CDR3 is CASSLDPGPTNEKLFF. The CDR3 DNA reads as TGTGCCAGCAGCTTAGATCCAGGTCCAACTAATGAAAAACTGTTTTTT.

This clonotype showed up many times. V gene TRBV12-3 or TRBV12-4 combines with J gene TRBJ1-1; tentatively, D is TRBD1 (5 bases). With 5 bases removed from V and 8 bases from J, the gap between germline ends came to 12 bases. The CDR3 length is 12 residues. CDR3 sequence (DNA): TGTGCCAGCAGTCCGGGGCTGTTAGAAGCTTTCTTT. This encodes CASSPGLLEAFF.

The J gene is TRBJ1-2, the V gene TRBV7-6, with TRBD1 identical over 8 bases. Per the germline V gene, CDR1 is SGHVS and CDR2 is FNYEAQ. This CDR3 has 15 amino acids. The junction had 12 bases not matched to a gene; V was cut back by 5 bases and J by 7 bases. The CDR3 DNA reads TGTGCCAGCAGCACCCGGGACAGGCCTCTGGGTGGCTACACCTTC. As protein: CASSTRDRPLGGYTF.

Turning to this clonotype: A much larger clone is a single base away; this may be a read error. The chain is built from TRBV7-2 and TRBJ1-5, with no clear D. CDR1 and CDR2 from the germline V gene are SGHTA and FQGNSA. V lost 8 bases, J lost 0 bases, and 14 bases lay in between. The CDR3 has 15 residues. The CDR3 nucleotides are TGTGCCAGCGGCTGGGCACAGACTAGCAATCAGCCCCAGCATTTT. It yields the protein CASGWAQTSNQPQHF.

This clonotype was seen many times. The J gene is TRBJ2-3, the V gene TRBV7-9; D not resolved. Germline CDR1 SEHNR, CDR2 FQNEAQ (reference sequence). V shed 5 bases and J shed 0 bases, with 3 bases lying between them. The CDR3 contains 12 residues. This chain's CDR3 is CASSGSTDTQYF. The CDR3 DNA sequence: TGTGCCAGCAGCGGTAGCACAGATACGCAGTATTTT.

CDR3 sequence (DNA): TGTGCCAGCAGCTTAGGGAGGGATCTCTCCTACAATGAGCAGTTCTTC. This translates into CASSLGRDLSYNEQFF. This chain joins TRBV7-2 and TRBJ2-1; D might be TRBD2 (6 bases). Trimming removed 1 base at V and 0 bases at J, with 10 bases between. CDR3 length equals 16 residues. The germline V gene has CDR1 SGHTA and CDR2 FQGNSA.

This clonotype appeared a few times. V is TRBV4-1 and J is TRBJ1-1, with D unclear. Germline V gene data show CDR1 as MGHRA and CDR2 as YSYEKL. This CDR3 region has 13 residues. Trimming shortened V by 6 bases and J by 1 base, and 9 bases separated the two germline ends. Here the CDR3 DNA reads TGCGCCAGCAGTTGGATAGGGAACACTGAAGCTTTCTTT. The encoded protein is CASSWIGNTEAFF.

The rearrangement links TRBV6-6 to TRBJ2-1; perhaps TRBD2 as D (6 bases). The germline V gene encodes CDR1 MNHNY and CDR2 SVGAGI (reference sequence). The CDR3 runs to 14 residues. Trimming removed 6 bases at V and 5 bases at J, with 14 bases between. The chain's CDR3 is CASRALAQDNEQFF. The CDR3 nucleotides read TGTGCCAGCAGAGCACTAGCTCAGGACAATGAGCAGTTCTTC.

This clonotype showed up just a few times. CDR3 region: CASSYSGSGRAYEQYF. Here the CDR3 DNA reads TGTGCCAGCAGTTACTCGGGCTCCGGGAGGGCCTACGAGCAGTACTTC. This rearrangement joins TRBV6-2 or TRBV6-3 to TRBJ2-7; 8 bases line up with TRBD2. From germline, CDR1 is MNHEY and CDR2 SVGEGT. The CDR3 is 16 residues long. V lost 0 bases to trimming and J lost 2 bases; unmatched junction nucleotides: 6.

V usage is TRBV12-3 or TRBV12-4 and J usage is TRBJ2-2; TRBD2 might be the D (5 bases). This CDR3 is built from 15 residues. Trimming shortened V by 4 bases and J by 5 bases, and 14 bases separated the two germline ends. The CDR3 reads CASSYTGGRTGELFF. The CDR3 DNA reads TGTGCCAGCAGTTACACGGGTGGGAGAACCGGGGAGCTGTTTTTT.

V is TRBV12-3 or TRBV12-4 and J is TRBJ2-7; no definite D call. This CDR3 has 12 amino acids. V was shortened by 5 bases and J by 3 bases, with 8 bases between the two germline ends. The CDR3 DNA sequence: TGTGCCAGCAGTGTGACGGTCTACGAGCAGTACTTC. Protein: CASSVTVYEQYF.